This T cell receptor beta chain was identified in a study of a mutant IDH1 vaccine in newly diagnosed glioma (dated by TCRdb to the early 2020s). Regarding the complete study: Eight vaccinations were administered to patients in weeks 1, 3, 5, 7, 11, 15, 19 and 23, corresponding to visits V03 through V10. Peripheral blood samples were drawn at six visits, namely V03 (baseline), V05, V07, V10, V12 and V13. For exploratory analyses, around 26 treated patients had longitudinal TCRB deep sequencing done wherever samples were available. Vaccination was initiated 4-6 weeks after radiotherapy alone, or concurrently with temozolomide cycles in the chemotherapy-containing groups. Of the roughly 31 treated patients, about 60% were male and approximately 40% were female, and the mean age was approximately 40 years. Prior to enrollment, standard therapy consisting of radiotherapy alone, temozolomide alone, or radiochemotherapy with temozolomide had been administered to patients, with the combination being received by most patients. Study-level results and caveats: Pseudoprogression appeared unrelated to alterations in the top peripheral T cell clonotypes detected by TCRB sequencing. According to the authors, sample limitations meant that analyses of patient blood samples could not be reproduced. PBMC samples for TCRB deep sequencing were selected based on availability. Across multiple MHC alleles, vaccine-induced immune responses were seen in approximately 93% of patients.

The CDR3, from cysteine to phenylalanine, totals 12 residues. Of the read, only the CDR3 DNA is kept; its 36 bases are in frame from base 1. V is clipped by 10 bases and J by 6 bases, and the sequence between their germline boundaries is 15 bases long. For CDR1 and CDR2, the germline V gene (reference sequence) lists LNHDA and SQIVND. Library preparation used the immunoSEQ multiplex PCR assay. The hsTCRB Kit was used according to the manufacturer's protocol to amplify rearranged TCR beta chain sequences. Sequencing of TCRB libraries was carried out on an Illumina MiSeq. The authors processed their data as follows. Demultiplexing, trimming and gene mapping were performed with the kit vendor's proprietary platform. TCRdb re-hosts the immuneACCESS table, in-frame sequences only. Its copies lack some clones; in the studies checked, an unresolved V gene accounts for under half of them, and the cause for the rest is not known. Clonal size and the V and J genes are those of that table, whereas D and trimming came from the DNA. Across this sample there are 55,000 to 65,000 clones, with over 70% seen only once. The top ten clones comprise more than 5.5% of the sample.

The sample's time point label is to be understood as: week 11, during vaccination. Each vaccine dose was 300 ug of a 20-mer mutant IDH1 peptide in Montanide, given subcutaneously with topical imiquimod. The donors had newly diagnosed IDH1-mutant astrocytomas of WHO grade 3 or 4 that showed loss of nuclear ATRX. The samples were drawn from NOA16, a multicentre, single-arm, open-label phase I trial in Germany that tested a mutant IDH1 peptide vaccine in humans for the first time. Genomic DNA for TCRB sequencing was isolated from EDTA blood with the DNeasy Blood and Tissue Kit. This clone was seen more than once but under ten times. Its antigen is not yet known. Nothing much larger sits one base from this clone, and base qualities are not available.

Rearrangement joined TRBV19 to TRBJ1-1; the D gene is possibly TRBD1, with 5 bases matching. The source material was PBMCs, sampled from a glioma patient whose treatment included an IDH1 peptide vaccine. The receptor's source is a man over 45 with glioma. The CDR3 protein sequence reads: CATSQGNAEAFF. The bases are TGTGCCACATCCCAGGGAAACGCTGAAGCTTTCTTT.